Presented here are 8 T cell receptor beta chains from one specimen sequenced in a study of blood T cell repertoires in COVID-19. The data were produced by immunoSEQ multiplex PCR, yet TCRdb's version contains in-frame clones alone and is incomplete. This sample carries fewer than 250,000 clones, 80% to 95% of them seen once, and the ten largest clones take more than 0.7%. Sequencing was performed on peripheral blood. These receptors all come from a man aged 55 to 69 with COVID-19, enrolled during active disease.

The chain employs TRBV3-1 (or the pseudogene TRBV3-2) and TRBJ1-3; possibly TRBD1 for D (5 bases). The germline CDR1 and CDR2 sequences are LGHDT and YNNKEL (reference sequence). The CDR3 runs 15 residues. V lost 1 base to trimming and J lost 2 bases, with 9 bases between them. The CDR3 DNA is TGTGCCAGCAGCCAAGCGGCAGGGACTGGAAACACCATATATTTT. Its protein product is CASSQAAGTGNTIYF.

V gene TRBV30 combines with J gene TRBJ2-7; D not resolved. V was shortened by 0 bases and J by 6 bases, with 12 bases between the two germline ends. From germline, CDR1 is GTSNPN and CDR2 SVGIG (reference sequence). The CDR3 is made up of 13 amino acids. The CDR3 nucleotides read TGTGCCTGGAGTGTATATCTCTCGTCCGAGCAGTACTTC. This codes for CAWSVYLSSEQYF.

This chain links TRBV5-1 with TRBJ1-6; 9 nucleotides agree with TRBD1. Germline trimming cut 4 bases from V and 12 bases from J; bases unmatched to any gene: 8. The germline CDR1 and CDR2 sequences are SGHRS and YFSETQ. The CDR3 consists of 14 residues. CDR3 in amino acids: CASSGGTGSVPLHF. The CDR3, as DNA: TGCGCCAGCAGCGGTGGGACAGGGTCAGTACCCCTCCACTTT.

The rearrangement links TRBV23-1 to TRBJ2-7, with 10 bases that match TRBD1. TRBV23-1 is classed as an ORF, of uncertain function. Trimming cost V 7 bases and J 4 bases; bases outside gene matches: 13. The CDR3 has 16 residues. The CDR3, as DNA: TGCGCCAGCACTGGACCGTCCGGGACAGGGGTATACGAGCAGTACTTC. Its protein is CASTGPSGTGVYEQYF.

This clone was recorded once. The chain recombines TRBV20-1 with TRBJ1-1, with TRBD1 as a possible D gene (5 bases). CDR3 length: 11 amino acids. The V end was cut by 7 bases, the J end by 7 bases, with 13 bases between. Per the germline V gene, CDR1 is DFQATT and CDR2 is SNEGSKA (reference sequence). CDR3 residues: CSVPDINEAFF. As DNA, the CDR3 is TGCAGTGTCCCGGACATCAATGAAGCTTTCTTT.

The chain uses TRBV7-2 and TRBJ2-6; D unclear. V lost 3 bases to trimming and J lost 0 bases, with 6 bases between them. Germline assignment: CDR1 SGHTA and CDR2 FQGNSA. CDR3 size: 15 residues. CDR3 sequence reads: CASSFLSSGANVLTF. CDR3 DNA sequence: TGTGCCAGCAGCTTTTTGAGCTCTGGGGCCAACGTCCTGACTTTC.

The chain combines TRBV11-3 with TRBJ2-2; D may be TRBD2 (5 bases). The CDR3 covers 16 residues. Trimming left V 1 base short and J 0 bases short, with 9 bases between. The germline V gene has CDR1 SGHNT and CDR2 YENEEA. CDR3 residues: CASSLGRQTNTGELFF. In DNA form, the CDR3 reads TGTGCCAGCAGCTTAGGGAGGCAGACGAACACCGGGGAGCTGTTTTTT.

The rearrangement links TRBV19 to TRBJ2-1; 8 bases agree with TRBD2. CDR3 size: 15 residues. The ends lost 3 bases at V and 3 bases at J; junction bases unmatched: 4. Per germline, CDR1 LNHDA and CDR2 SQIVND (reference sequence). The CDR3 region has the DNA TGTGCCAGTAGTATTACAACTAGCGGCTACAATGAGCAGTTCTTC. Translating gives CASSITTSGYNEQFF. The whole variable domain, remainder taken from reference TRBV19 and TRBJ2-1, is DGGITQSPKYLFRKEGQNVTLSCEQNLNHDAMYWYRQDPGQGLRLIYYSQIVNDFQKGDIAEGYSVSREKKESFPLTVTSAQKNPTAFYLCASSITTSGYNEQFFGPGTRLTVL.